The 17 T cell receptor beta chains below all came from one sample that was sequenced in a study of blood T cell repertoires in COVID-19 (dated by TCRdb to 2020 to 2022). To prepare the library, the immunoSEQ multiplex PCR assay was applied. TCRdb took this table from immuneACCESS and kept in-frame rearrangements with V and J called. Such tables lack part of the clones; where checked against another copy, unresolved V genes explain under half of the gap, and the rest is unexplained. Across this sample there are 250,000 to 400,000 clones, with around 90% seen only once. The ten biggest clones cover approximately 4.7% of the sample. What was sequenced was PBMCs or T cells enriched from blood (not recorded which). All receptors come from a man aged 55-75 years who had recovered from COVID-19.

To note about this clone: Germline is not matched at one junction end, which may reflect a read error. The chain uses TRBV19 and TRBJ1-1; D not certain. This CDR3 region has 15 residues. Per the germline V gene, CDR1 is LNHDA and CDR2 is SQIVND (reference sequence). The CDR3 region is CASSMDLAGNAEAFF. The CDR3 DNA sequence: TGTGCCAGTAGTATGGACTTAGCGGGGAACGCTGAAGCTTTCTTT.

The V call is TRBV11-2, the J call TRBJ2-1, with 8 bases lining up with TRBD1. V dropped 5 bases and J dropped 4; count of bases not matched to a gene: 7. The CDR3 sequence is 15 residues long. The germline V gene has CDR1 SGHAT and CDR2 FQNNGV. CDR3 nucleotide sequence: TGTGCCAGCAGCCGTCAGGGGGCAGGGTACAATGAGCAGTTCTTC. Residues: CASSRQGAGYNEQFF.

The chain carries TRBV11-2 and TRBJ2-3; 7 bases map to TRBD2. With V trimmed by 4 bases and J by 0 bases, 7 bases remained unmatched. CDR1 is SGHAT, CDR2 FQNNGV, per germline. CDR3 length: 16 amino acids. DNA of the CDR3: TGTGCCAGCAGCTCCCGGCGGGGGACTAGCACAGATACGCAGTATTTT. This translates into CASSSRRGTSTDTQYF.

The chain combines TRBV9 with TRBJ1-1; TRBD1 aligns across 9 bases. J lost 10 bases, V lost 3 bases, and 13 bases had no gene match. CDR3 length equals 15 residues. The germline V gene encodes CDR1 SGDLS and CDR2 YYNGEE. DNA for the CDR3: TGTGCCAGCAGCGGAGAGGGACAGGGTTTGGCGGTAGCTTTCTTT. Encoded protein: CASSGEGQGLAVAFF. The variable domain in full, with the rest retrieved from reference TRBV9 and TRBJ1-1, is DSGVTQTPKHLITATGQRVTLRCSPRSGDLSVYWYQQSLDQGLQFLIQYYNGEERAKGNILERFSAQQFPDLHSELNLSSLELGDSALYFCASSGEGQGLAVAFFGQGTRLTVV.

The chain recombines TRBV24-1 with TRBJ1-4, with D unclear. CDR3 length equals 14 residues. V was clipped by 3 bases and J by 8 bases, with 12 bases between them. The V gene's germline CDR1 is KGHDR and CDR2 SFDVKD. CDR3 nucleotides: TGTGCCACCAGTGATGACAACGACGGAGAAAAACTGTTTTTT. Amino acid sequence: CATSDDNDGEKLFF.

The CDR3 here is CATSDPQGGGPSGTQYF. The CDR3 DNA reads TGTGCCACCAGTGACCCTCAAGGGGGCGGACCGTCAGGGACCCAGTACTTC. The V call is TRBV24-1, the J call TRBJ2-5; 7 bases are a match to TRBD1. The J segment lost 7 bases and the V segment lost 4 bases, leaving 17 bases of the junction unmatched. The CDR3 totals 17 residues. The germline V gene has CDR1 KGHDR and CDR2 SFDVKD.

The chain employs TRBV21-1 and TRBJ2-4; the table's D call, TRBD2, was not checked against the DNA. TRBV21-1 constitutes a pseudogene. The CDR3 extends over 17 amino acids. The CDR3 coding sequence is TGTGCCAGCAGCAAATCTCTACGGGATCAAGCCAAAAACATTCAGTACTTC. Translated: CASSKSLRDQAKNIQYF.

The chain couples TRBV5-6 to TRBJ2-7; the match to TRBD1 covers 8 bases. CDR1 is SGHDT and CDR2 is YYEEEE in the germline V gene. V trimming: 4 bases; J trimming: 4 bases; junction bases outside the gene matches: 10. The CDR3 spans 15 residues. CDR3 sequence: CASSRAGTGTYEQYF. DNA of the CDR3: TGTGCCAGCAGCAGGGCCGGGACAGGTACGTACGAGCAGTACTTC.

The genes are TRBV19 and TRBJ1-4; TRBD1 matches 7 bases. Germline V CDR1 and CDR2: LNHDA, SQIVND (reference sequence). This CDR3 is built from 15 residues. J gave up 0 bases and V 5 bases, and 3 bases lay outside the gene matches. The CDR3 loop reads CASSDRVATNEKLFF. The CDR3 nucleotides read TGTGCCAGTAGTGACAGGGTTGCAACTAATGAAAAACTGTTTTTT.

The chain couples TRBV2 to TRBJ1-2; possibly TRBD1 for D (5 bases). The length of the CDR3 is 13 residues. Trimming shortened V by 3 bases and J by 4 bases, and 9 bases separated the two germline ends. Germline-derived CDR1 and CDR2 are SNHLY and FYNNEI. As DNA, the CDR3 is TGTGCCAGCAGTGAGGGGCCCGGCTATGGCTACACCTTC. This gives the protein CASSEGPGYGYTF.

CDR3 region: CAWSEQYNSPLHF. The CDR3 DNA is TGTGCCTGGAGTGAACAGTATAATTCACCCCTCCACTTT. The genes are TRBV30 and TRBJ1-6; the D is unclear. The CDR3 has 13 amino acids. The V end lost 1 base, the J end lost 4 bases, and 5 bases lay between the germline ends. Germline CDR1 and CDR2: GTSNPN and SVGIG (reference sequence).

This chain links TRBV15 with TRBJ2-7; a possible D gene is TRBD1 (5 bases). The CDR3 spans 15 residues. Trimming stripped 3 bases from V and 3 bases from J, with 15 bases between. The germline V gene has CDR1 LNHNV and CDR2 YYDKDF (reference sequence). CDR3 residues: CATSSTQGGRYEQYF. The CDR3 nucleotides are TGTGCCACCAGCAGCACCCAGGGTGGGCGCTACGAGCAGTACTTC.

The chain joins TRBV28 to TRBJ2-7; maybe TRBD1 (6 bases). This CDR3 comprises 14 residues. The ends were cut back, 2 bases at V and 6 bases at J, with 14 bases in the middle. Germline-derived CDR1 and CDR2 are MDHEN and SYDVKM. The DNA of the CDR3 is TGTGCCAGCAGTTTACTACAGGGCGGTGGCGAGCAGTACTTC. It codes for CASSLLQGGGEQYF.

V and J are TRBV5-1 and TRBJ2-5, with D possibly being TRBD2 (5 bases). The germline gives CDR1 SGHRS, CDR2 YFSETQ. Trimming left V 6 bases short and J 1 base short, with 10 bases between. This CDR3 region has 13 residues. CDR3 DNA sequence: TGCGCCAGCACCGGTAGCGCCCAAGAGACCCAGTACTTC. Residues: CASTGSAQETQYF.

CDR3 amino acids: CASSFTLAGASYEQYF. The CDR3 region has the DNA TGCGCCAGCAGCTTTACCCTAGCGGGAGCCTCCTACGAGCAGTACTTC. The chain combines TRBV5-1 with TRBJ2-7, with 10 nucleotides matching TRBD2. The CDR3 extends over 16 amino acids. Germline V lookup: CDR1 SGHRS, CDR2 YFSETQ. V gave up 2 bases and J gave up 0 bases; unmatched junction bases: 5.

This clone was found a few times. Other nucleotide sequences in the sample specify the same CDR3. The chain couples TRBV10-3 to TRBJ1-4; TRBD1 is a possible D gene (6 bases). Germline lookup yields CDR1 ENHRY and CDR2 SYGVKD. CDR3 size: 13 residues. V lost 6 bases and J 1 base, leaving 6 bases between the germline ends. CDR3 DNA sequence: TGTGCCATCAGAGGGGGAACTAATGAAAAACTGTTTTTT. Translated, it gives CAIRGGTNEKLFF.

This clone was detected a few times. The rearrangement uses TRBV6-5 and TRBJ1-3; 9 nucleotides match TRBD1. The CDR3 sequence is 15 residues long. The trim removed 6 bases at V and 4 bases at J, leaving 7 bases unmatched. Germline V gene data show CDR1 as MNHEY and CDR2 as SVGAGI. The DNA of the CDR3 is TGTGCCAGCAGGCCTACAGGGGGCGCCGGAAACACCATATATTTT. Translating gives CASRPTGGAGNTIYF.